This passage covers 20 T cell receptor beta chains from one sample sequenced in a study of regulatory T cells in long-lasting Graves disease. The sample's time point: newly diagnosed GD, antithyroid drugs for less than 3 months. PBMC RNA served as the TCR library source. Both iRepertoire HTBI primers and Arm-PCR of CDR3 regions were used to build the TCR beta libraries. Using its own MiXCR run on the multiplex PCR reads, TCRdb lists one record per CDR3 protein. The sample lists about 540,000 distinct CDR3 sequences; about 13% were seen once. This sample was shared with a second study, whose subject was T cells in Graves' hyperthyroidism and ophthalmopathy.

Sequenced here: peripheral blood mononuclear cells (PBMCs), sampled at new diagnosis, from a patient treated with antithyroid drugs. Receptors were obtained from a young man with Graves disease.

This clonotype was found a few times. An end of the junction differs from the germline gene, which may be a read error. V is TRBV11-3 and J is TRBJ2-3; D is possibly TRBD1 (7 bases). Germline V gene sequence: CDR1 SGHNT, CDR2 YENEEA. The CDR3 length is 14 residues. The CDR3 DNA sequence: TGTGCCAGCAGCGCGGGACAGATAACAGATACGCGGTATTTT. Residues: CASSAGQITDTRYF.

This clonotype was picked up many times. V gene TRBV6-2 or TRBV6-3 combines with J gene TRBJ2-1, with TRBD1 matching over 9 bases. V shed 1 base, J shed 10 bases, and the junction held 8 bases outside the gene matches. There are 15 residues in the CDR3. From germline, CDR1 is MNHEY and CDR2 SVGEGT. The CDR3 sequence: CASSYWGQGDEEQFF. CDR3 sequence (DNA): TGTGCCAGCAGTTACTGGGGACAGGGCGACGAAGAGCAGTTCTTC.

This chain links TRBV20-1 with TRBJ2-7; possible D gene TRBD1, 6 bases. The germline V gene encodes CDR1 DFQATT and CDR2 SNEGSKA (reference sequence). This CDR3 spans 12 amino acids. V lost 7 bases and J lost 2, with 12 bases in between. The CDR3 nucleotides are TGCAGTGGGAACCGGGACACCTACGAGCAGTACTTC. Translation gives CSGNRDTYEQYF.

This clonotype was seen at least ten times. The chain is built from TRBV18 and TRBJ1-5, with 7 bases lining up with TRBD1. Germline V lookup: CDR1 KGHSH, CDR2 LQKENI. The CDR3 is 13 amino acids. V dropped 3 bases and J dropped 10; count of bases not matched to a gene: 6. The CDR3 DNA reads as TGTGCCAGCTCACCCGGGACAGAGAGACCCCAGCATTTT. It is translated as CASSPGTERPQHF.

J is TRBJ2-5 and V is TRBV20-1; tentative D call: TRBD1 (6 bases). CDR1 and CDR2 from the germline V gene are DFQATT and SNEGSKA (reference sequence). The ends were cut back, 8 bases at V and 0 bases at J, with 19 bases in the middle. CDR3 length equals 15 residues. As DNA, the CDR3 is TGCAGTACGATGGGGGCCTCGAGGTACCAAGAGACCCAGTACTTC. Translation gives CSTMGASRYQETQYF.

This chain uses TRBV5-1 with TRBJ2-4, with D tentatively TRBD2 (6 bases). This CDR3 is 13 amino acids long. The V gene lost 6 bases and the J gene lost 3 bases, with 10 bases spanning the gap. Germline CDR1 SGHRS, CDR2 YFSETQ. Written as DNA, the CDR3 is TGCGCCAGCACCCCCGGGGGCAAAAACATTCAGTACTTC. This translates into CASTPGGKNIQYF.

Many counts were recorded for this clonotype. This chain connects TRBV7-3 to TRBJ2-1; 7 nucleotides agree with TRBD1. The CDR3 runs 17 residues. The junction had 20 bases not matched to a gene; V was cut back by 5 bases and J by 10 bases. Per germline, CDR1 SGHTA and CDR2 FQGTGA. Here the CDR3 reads CASSAELDRSPRGEQFF. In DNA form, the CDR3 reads TGTGCCAGCAGCGCCGAGTTGGACAGGTCTCCTAGGGGGGAGCAGTTCTTC.

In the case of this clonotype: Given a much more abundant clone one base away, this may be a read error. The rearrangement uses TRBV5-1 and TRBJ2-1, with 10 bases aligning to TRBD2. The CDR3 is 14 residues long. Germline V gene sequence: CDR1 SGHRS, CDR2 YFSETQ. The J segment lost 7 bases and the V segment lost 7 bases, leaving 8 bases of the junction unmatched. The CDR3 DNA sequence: TGCGCCAGCGGCGGGCTAGCGGGAGTAAATGAGCAGTTCTTC. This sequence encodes CASGGLAGVNEQFF.

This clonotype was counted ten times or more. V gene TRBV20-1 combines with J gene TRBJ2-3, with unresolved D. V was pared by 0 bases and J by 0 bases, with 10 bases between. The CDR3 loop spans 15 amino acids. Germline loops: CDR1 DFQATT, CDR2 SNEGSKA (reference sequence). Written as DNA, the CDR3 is TGCAGTGCTAGAGATCTGCGGCGAAGCACAGATACGCAGTATTTT. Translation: CSARDLRRSTDTQYF.

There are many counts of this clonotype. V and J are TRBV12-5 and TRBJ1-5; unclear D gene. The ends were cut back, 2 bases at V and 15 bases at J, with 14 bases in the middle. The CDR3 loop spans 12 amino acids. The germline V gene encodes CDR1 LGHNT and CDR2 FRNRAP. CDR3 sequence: CASGLMTGYWHF. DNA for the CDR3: TGTGCTAGTGGTTTGATGACGGGTTATTGGCATTTT.

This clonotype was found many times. CDR3 sequence (DNA): TGTGCCAGCAGTTACCGGTCGGGGGGTGAGCAGTTCTTC. It specifies CASSYRSGGEQFF. The V gene is TRBV6-2 or TRBV6-3, the J gene TRBJ2-1; TRBD2 agrees at 7 bases. With 2 bases clipped from V and 9 bases from J, the junction kept 4 bases outside the gene matches. The CDR3 totals 13 residues. The germline V gene has CDR1 MNHEY and CDR2 SVGEGT.

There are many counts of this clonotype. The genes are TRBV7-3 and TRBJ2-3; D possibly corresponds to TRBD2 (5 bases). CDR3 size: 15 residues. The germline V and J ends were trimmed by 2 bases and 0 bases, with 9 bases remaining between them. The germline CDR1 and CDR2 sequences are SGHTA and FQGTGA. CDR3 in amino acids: CASSLVATSTDTQYF. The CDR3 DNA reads TGTGCCAGCAGCTTAGTAGCGACTAGCACAGATACGCAGTATTTT.

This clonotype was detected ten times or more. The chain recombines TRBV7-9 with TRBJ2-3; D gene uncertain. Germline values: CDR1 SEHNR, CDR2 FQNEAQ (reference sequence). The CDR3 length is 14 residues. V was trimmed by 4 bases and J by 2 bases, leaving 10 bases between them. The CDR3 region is CASSSGQPTDTQYF. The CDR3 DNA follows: TGTGCCAGCAGCTCCGGGCAGCCCACAGATACGCAGTATTTT. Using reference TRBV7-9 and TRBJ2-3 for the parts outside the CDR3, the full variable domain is DTGVSQNPRHKITKRGQNVTFRCDPISEHNRLYWYRQTLGQGPEFLTYFQNEAQLEKSRLLSDRFSAERPKGSFSTLEIQRTEQGDSAMYLCASSSGQPTDTQYFGPGTRLTVL.

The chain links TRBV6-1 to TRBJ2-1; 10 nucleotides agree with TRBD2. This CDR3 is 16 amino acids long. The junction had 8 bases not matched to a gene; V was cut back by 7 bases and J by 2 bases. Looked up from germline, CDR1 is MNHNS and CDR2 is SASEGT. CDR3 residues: CASNYLAGAPYNEQFF. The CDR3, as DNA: TGTGCCAGCAACTACCTAGCGGGAGCACCCTACAATGAGCAGTTCTTC.

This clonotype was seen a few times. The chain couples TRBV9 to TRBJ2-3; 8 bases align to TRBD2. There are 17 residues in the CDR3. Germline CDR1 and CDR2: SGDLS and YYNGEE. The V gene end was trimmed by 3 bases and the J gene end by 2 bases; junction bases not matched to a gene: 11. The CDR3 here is CASSASGNSGNTDTQYF. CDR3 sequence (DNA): TGTGCCAGCAGCGCATCAGGAAATAGCGGGAACACAGATACGCAGTATTTT.

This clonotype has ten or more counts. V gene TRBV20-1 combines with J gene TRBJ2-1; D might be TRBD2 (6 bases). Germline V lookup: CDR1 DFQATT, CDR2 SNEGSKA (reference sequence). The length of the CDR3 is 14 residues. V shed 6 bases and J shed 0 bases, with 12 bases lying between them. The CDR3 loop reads CSANSGYSYNEQFF. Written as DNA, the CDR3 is TGCAGTGCAAATAGCGGCTACTCCTACAATGAGCAGTTCTTC.

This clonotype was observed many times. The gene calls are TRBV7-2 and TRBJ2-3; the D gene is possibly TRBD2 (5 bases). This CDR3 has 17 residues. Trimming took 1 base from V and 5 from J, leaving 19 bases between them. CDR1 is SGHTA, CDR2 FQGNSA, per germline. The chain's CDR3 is CASSLDPPGRAGDTQYF. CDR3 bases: TGTGCCAGCAGCTTAGACCCTCCGGGCCGGGCGGGAGATACGCAGTATTTT.

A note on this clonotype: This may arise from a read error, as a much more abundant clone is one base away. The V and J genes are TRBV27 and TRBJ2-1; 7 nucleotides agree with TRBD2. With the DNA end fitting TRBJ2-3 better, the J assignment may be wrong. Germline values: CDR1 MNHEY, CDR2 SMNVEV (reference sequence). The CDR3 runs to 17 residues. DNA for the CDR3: TGTGCCAGCAGTTTATCGTTTTGGGTAGCGGGCGCAGATACGCAGTATTTT. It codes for CASSLSFWVAGADTQYF.

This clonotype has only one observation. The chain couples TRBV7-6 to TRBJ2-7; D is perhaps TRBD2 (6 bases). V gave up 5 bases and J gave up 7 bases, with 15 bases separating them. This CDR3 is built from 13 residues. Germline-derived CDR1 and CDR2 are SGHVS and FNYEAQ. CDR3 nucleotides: TGTGCCAGCAGCCAGGAGGGAGAATATGAGCAGTACTTC. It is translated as CASSQEGEYEQYF. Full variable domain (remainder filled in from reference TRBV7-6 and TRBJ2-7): GAGVSQSPRYKVTKRGQDVALRCDPISGHVSLYWYRQALGQGPEFLTYFNYEAQQDKSGLPNDRFSAERPEGSISTLTIQRTEQRDSAMYRCASSQEGEYEQYFGPGTRLTVT.

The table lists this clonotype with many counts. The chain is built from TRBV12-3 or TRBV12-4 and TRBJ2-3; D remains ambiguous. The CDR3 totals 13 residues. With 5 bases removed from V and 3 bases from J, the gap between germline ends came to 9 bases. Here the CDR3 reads CASSPSETDTQYF. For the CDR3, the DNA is TGTGCCAGCAGTCCCTCAGAGACAGATACGCAGTATTTT.